The 4 T cell receptor beta chains below were found in one sample sequenced in a study of control samples from healthy donors and cancer patients. Repertoires were generated with immunoSEQ multiplex PCR, while TCRdb's copy carries only in-frame clones and drops some. The sample yields about 220,000 clones, around 94% seen once. Input material: blood. These receptors were obtained from a man aged 50 or older in good health.

V and J are TRBV7-9 and TRBJ1-3; D ambiguous. Germline values: CDR1 SEHNR, CDR2 FQNEAQ (reference sequence). Trimming cost V 1 base and J 6 bases, with 10 bases left between them. This CDR3 has 14 residues. Written as DNA, the CDR3 is TGTGCCAGCAGCTTAGTGTTAAACGCAAACACCATATATTTT. This encodes CASSLVLNANTIYF.

V usage is TRBV28 and J usage is TRBJ2-1; 8 bases map to TRBD1. Germline CDR1 reads MDHEN; CDR2 reads SYDVKM. The V and J ends lost 7 bases and 7 bases, in that order; junction bases with no gene match: 12. This CDR3 has 15 amino acids. The chain's CDR3 is CASTTTGTGKNEQFF. Written as DNA, the CDR3 is TGTGCCAGCACCACAACCGGGACAGGAAAGAATGAGCAGTTCTTC.

Concerning this clone: The CDR3 end shows no conserved phenylalanine or tryptophan, and so a read error is likely. It is unclear where the CDR3 begins or ends on the DNA, so no DNA is shown, and the CDR3 is as TCRdb lists it. The J gene is TRBJ1-1, the V gene TRBV7-9; the D call in the table, TRBD1, was not verified against the DNA. The germline CDR1 and CDR2 sequences are SEHNR and FQNEAQ (reference sequence). Both ends counted, the CDR3 spans 12 residues. CDR3 in amino acids: CASSYSQGPVSL.

A single count supports this clone. The chain links TRBV4-2 to TRBJ2-2, with D uncertain. The CDR3 length is 15 residues. Germline loops: CDR1 LGHNA, CDR2 YNFKEQ. V was pared by 0 bases and J by 5 bases, with 10 bases between. The CDR3 is CASSQEARITGELFF. DNA of the CDR3: TGTGCCAGCAGCCAAGAGGCCAGGATAACCGGGGAGCTGTTTTTT.